The rows below give T cell receptor beta chains drawn from one sample of a study of cytomegalovirus exposure and HLA in healthy donors. Only in-frame clones appear in the TCRdb table, and some are missing; sequencing was by immunoSEQ multiplex PCR. The data show roughly 120,000 clones, 80% seen once. The material sequenced was PBMCs. Every receptor here comes from a male donor in good health and CMV-seronegative. Both conserved end residues are part of each CDR3. A D gene is named only where the DNA matches it firmly. A row's size may be missing; if present it is once, few, many or a size class.

V gene	D gene	clone size	J gene	CDR3 protein	CDR3 DNA
TRBV29-1	TRBD2	.	TRBJ2-5	CSVEGTAGGETQYF	TGCAGCGTTGAGGGGACAGCGGGGGGGGAGACCCAGTACTTC
TRBV18	TRBD2	.	TRBJ2-3	CASSPVIAGDTDTQYF	TGTGCCAGCTCACCAGTCATAGCGGGGGACACAGATACGCAGTATTTT
TRBV5-4	TRBD1	.	TRBJ1-1	CASGDRGTNTEAFF	TGTGCCAGCGGGGACAGGGGGACGAACACTGAAGCTTTCTTT
TRBV6-1	TRBD1	.	TRBJ1-4	CASSEGQGNEKLFF	TGTGCCAGCAGTGAAGGACAGGGGAATGAAAAACTGTTTTTT
TRBV7-3	.	.	TRBJ1-1	CASSPTGNTEAFF	TGTGCCAGCAGCCCTACAGGGAATACTGAAGCTTTCTTT
TRBV19	TRBD1	.	TRBJ1-5	CASNDRVSNQPQHF	TGTGCCAGTAACGACAGGGTGAGCAATCAGCCCCAGCATTTT
TRBV9	TRBD2	.	TRBJ2-1	CASSVLAGGMAYNEQFF	TGTGCCAGCAGCGTACTAGCGGGGGGGATGGCCTACAATGAGCAGTTCTTC
TRBV7-2	.	once	TRBJ1-2	CASREVNYGYTF	TGTGCCAGCAGGGAGGTTAACTATGGCTACACCTTC
TRBV14	TRBD1	.	TRBJ1-1	CASSQEGTDTMNTEAFF	TGTGCCAGCAGCCAAGAGGGGACAGATACGATGAACACTGAAGCTTTCTTT
TRBV5-4	TRBD2	.	TRBJ2-3	CASSSSLGTSGWTQYF	TGTGCCAGCAGCTCCAGCCTCGGGACTAGCGGTTGGACGCAGTATTTT
TRBV5-8	.	.	TRBJ2-2	CASSLVLVGSGELFF	TGTGCCAGCAGCTTGGTGCTGGTGGGGAGCGGGGAGCTGTTTTTT
TRBV7-8	.	once	TRBJ2-7	CASSLGAGSYEQYF	TGTGCCAGCAGCTTGGGAGCAGGATCCTACGAGCAGTACTTC
TRBV30	TRBD1	.	TRBJ1-4	CAWRDDRANEKLFF	TGTGCCTGGAGGGATGACAGGGCGAATGAAAAACTGTTTTTT
TRBV25-1	.	few	TRBJ2-7	CASSPGGSYEQYF	TGTGCCAGCAGTCCAGGGGGGTCCTACGAGCAGTACTTC
TRBV4-1	TRBD2	.	TRBJ2-5	CASSQDVAGGFQETQYF	TGCGCCAGCAGCCAAGATGTAGCGGGGGGCTTCCAAGAGACCCAGTACTTC
TRBV14	.	.	TRBJ2-1	CASSSRSGGSDHNEQFF	TGTGCCAGCAGCTCCCGAAGTGGGGGGTCGGATCACAATGAGCAGTTCTTC
TRBV6-5	TRBD1	.	TRBJ2-1	CATQAAGTDNEQFF	TGTGCCACCCAGGCGGCCGGGACAGACAATGAGCAGTTCTTC
TRBV7-9	.	.	TRBJ1-1	CASSLEGVGAFF	TGTGCCAGCAGCTTAGAAGGGGTCGGAGCTTTCTTT
TRBV6-5	.	few	TRBJ2-5	CASRRLREETQYF	TGTGCCAGCAGAAGACTACGCGAAGAGACCCAGTACTTC
TRBV13	.	.	TRBJ1-1	CASSTRLNTEAFF	TGTGCCAGCAGCACCAGATTGAACACTGAAGCTTTCTTT
TRBV14	TRBD1	.	TRBJ1-1	CASSRDRGTEASF	TGTGCCAGCAGCCGGGACAGGGGCACTGAAGCTTCCTTT
TRBV5-4	TRBD1	.	TRBJ2-5	CASSPKDRAETQYF	TGTGCCAGCAGCCCGAAGGACAGGGCCGAGACCCAGTACTTC
TRBV21-1	.	.	TRBJ1-2	CASSDNLYRDRDGYTF	TGTGCCAGCAGCGATAATCTTTACCGGGACAGGGACGGCTACACCTTC
TRBV6-5	.	few	TRBJ2-5	CASSALLGEQETQYF	TGTGCCAGCAGTGCCCTGCTCGGGGAACAAGAGACCCAGTACTTC
TRBV25-1	TRBD1	.	TRBJ1-1	CASSEPQGDTEAFF	TGTGCCAGCAGTGAACCACAGGGGGATACTGAAGCTTTCTTT
TRBV6-5	.	few	TRBJ1-3	CASSYGTSGNTIYF	TGTGCCAGCAGTTACGGCACCTCTGGAAACACCATATATTTT
TRBV6-5	.	.	TRBJ2-4	CASRDTQGQNIQYF	TGTGCCAGCAGAGACACCCAGGGGCAAAACATTCAGTACTTC
TRBV6-1	.	.	TRBJ1-1	CASQGNTEAFF	TGTGCCAGCCAGGGGAACACTGAAGCTTTCTTT
TRBV5-4	.	once	TRBJ2-7	CASSSPGLPRHEQYF	TGTGCCAGCAGCTCGCCGGGACTCCCTCGCCACGAGCAGTACTTC
TRBV19	TRBD1	.	TRBJ2-7	CASRPGQGFNEQYF	TGTGCCAGTAGGCCGGGACAGGGTTTTAACGAGCAGTACTTC
TRBV9	.	.	TRBJ1-1	CTSSVVDRGFTEAFF	TGTACCAGCAGCGTCGTAGATCGGGGTTTCACTGAAGCTTTCTTT
TRBV7-9	.	.	TRBJ1-5	CSSSSGGRAQHF	TGTTCCAGCAGCTCCGGAGGCAGAGCCCAGCATTTT
TRBV7-3	TRBD2	.	TRBJ2-3	CASSKLAASTDTQYF	TGTGCCAGCAGCAAACTAGCGGCTAGCACAGATACGCAGTATTTT
TRBV30	.	.	TRBJ1-2	CAWAGGGNNYGYTF	TGTGCCTGGGCAGGTGGAGGGAATAACTATGGCTACACCTTC
TRBV6-1	.	.	TRBJ2-1	CASEGRNNEQFF	TGTGCCAGCGAGGGCCGGAACAATGAGCAGTTCTTC
TRBV7-9	TRBD2	few	TRBJ2-5	CASSSFAGLAGEETQYF	TGTGCCAGCAGCTCTTTCGCCGGACTAGCGGGAGAAGAGACCCAGTACTTC
TRBV11-2	TRBD1	.	TRBJ2-7	CASSPAGGMVEQYF	TGTGCCAGCAGTCCCGCAGGGGGCATGGTCGAGCAGTACTTC
TRBV30	.	.	TRBJ1-3	CAWSPRRARGNTIYF	TGTGCCTGGAGTCCGAGGAGGGCGCGGGGGAACACCATATATTTT
TRBV10-3	TRBD1	.	TRBJ2-7	CAISEALEGTGGNPYEQYF	TGTGCCATCAGTGAGGCCCTAGAGGGGACAGGGGGTAATCCTTACGAGCAGTACTTC
TRBV4-2	TRBD1	.	TRBJ1-5	CASSRDRLNQPQHF	TGTGCCAGCAGTAGGGACAGGTTGAATCAGCCCCAGCATTTT
TRBV5-1	TRBD1	once	TRBJ2-7	CASSPGPGQDYEQYF	TGCGCCAGCAGCCCAGGACCGGGACAGGACTACGAGCAGTACTTC
TRBV6-5	TRBD1	.	TRBJ1-4	CASSYSHRGASGLFF	TGTGCCAGCAGTTACTCGCACAGGGGGGCATCGGGCCTGTTTTTT
TRBV7-2	.	.	TRBJ2-4	CASSPGGNSQYF	TGTGCCAGCAGCCCAGGGGGGAACAGTCAGTACTTC
TRBV4-1	TRBD1	.	TRBJ2-6	CASSQGDRFSGANGLTF	TGCGCCAGCAGCCAGGGGGACAGGTTCTCTGGGGCCAACGGCCTGACTTTC
TRBV7-2	TRBD1	.	TRBJ1-5	CASSQGTGYQPQHF	TGTGCCAGCAGCCAGGGGACAGGGTATCAGCCCCAGCATTTT
TRBV15	.	.	TRBJ1-5	CATSRPLGREYQPQHF	TGTGCCACCAGCAGACCCCTGGGGAGGGAATATCAGCCCCAGCATTTT